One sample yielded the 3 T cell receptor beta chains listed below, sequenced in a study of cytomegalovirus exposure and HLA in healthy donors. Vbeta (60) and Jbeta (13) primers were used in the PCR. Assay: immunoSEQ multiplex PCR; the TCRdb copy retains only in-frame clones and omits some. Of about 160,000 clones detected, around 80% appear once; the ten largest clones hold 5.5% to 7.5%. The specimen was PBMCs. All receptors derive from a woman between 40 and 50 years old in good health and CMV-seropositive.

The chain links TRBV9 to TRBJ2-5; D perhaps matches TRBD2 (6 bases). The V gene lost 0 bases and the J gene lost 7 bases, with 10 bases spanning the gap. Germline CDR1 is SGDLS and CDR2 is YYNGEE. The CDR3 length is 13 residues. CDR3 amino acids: CASSVGQEGTQYF. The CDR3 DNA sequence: TGTGCCAGCAGCGTAGGGCAGGAGGGGACCCAGTACTTC.

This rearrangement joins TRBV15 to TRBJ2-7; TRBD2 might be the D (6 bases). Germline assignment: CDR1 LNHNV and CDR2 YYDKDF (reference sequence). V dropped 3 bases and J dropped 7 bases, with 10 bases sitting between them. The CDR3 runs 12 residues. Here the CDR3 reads CATSRDYMEQYF. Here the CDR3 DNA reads TGTGCCACCAGCAGGGACTATATGGAGCAGTACTTC.

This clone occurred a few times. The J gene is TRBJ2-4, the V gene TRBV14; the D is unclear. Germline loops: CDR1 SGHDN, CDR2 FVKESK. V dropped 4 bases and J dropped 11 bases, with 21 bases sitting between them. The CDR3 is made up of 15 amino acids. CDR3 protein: CASSPAGKQSSVQYF. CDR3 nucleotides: TGTGCCAGCAGCCCAGCAGGAAAGCAGTCGTCCGTTCAGTACTTC.